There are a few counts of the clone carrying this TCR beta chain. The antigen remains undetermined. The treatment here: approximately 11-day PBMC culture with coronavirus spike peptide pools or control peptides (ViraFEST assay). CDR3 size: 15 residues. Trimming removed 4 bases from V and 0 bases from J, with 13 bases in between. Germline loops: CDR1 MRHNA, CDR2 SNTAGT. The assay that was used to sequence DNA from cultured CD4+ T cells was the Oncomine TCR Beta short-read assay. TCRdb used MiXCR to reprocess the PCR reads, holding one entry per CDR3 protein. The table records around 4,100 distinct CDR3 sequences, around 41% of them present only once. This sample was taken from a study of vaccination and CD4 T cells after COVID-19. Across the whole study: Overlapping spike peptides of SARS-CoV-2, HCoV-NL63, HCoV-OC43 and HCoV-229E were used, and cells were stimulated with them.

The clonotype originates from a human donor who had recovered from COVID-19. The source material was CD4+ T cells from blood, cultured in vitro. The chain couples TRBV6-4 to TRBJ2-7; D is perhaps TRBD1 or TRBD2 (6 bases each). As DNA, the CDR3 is TGTGCCAGCAGTGCCCCGGGGGCTAGCTCCTACGAGCAGTACTTC. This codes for CASSAPGASSYEQYF.